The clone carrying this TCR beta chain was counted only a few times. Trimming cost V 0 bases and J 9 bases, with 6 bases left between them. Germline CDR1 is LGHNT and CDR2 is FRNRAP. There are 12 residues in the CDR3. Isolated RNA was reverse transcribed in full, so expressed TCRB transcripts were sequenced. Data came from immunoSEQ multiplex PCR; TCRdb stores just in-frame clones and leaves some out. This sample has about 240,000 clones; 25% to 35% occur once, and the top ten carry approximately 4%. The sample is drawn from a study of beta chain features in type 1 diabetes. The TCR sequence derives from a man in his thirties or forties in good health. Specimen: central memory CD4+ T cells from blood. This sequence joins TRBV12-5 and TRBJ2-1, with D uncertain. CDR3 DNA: TGTGCTAGTGGTTTGGTAGTCCGTGAGCAGTTCTTC. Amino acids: CASGLVVREQFF.